This TCR beta chain was profiled in a study of blood T cell repertoires in COVID-19 (TCRdb year 2020). Regarding the research as a whole: Samples from collaborators originated in the United States, Italy and Spain and spanned both the acute and convalescent phases of COVID-19. The prospective study material was composed of cDNA or gDNA derived from T cells, B-cell-depleted T cells, or PBMCs. Deeply sampled blood TCRbeta repertoires from subjects exposed to, actively infected with, or recovered from COVID-19 were included in the dataset. A freely available public database, intended as a resource for researchers studying the immune response to SARS-CoV-2, is where the repertoires were released. The samples were drawn from the first 160 participants of the ongoing ImmuneRACE study and from 1,200 or so subjects provided by 6 global collaborators. Sample metadata almost always included a de-identified subject ID, COVID-19 status, age in years and sex. Where available, HLA class I and class II types were obtained from metadata supplied by the sample provider rather than from assay-based typing. General findings and caveats noted by the study authors: Clinical and demographic metadata were provided uncurated, with the amount varying by source and participant.

Notes on this clone: No antigen is known for it. No much larger clone is present one base from it, and per-base qualities are unavailable.

The collaborating institutions used their own protocols to collect whole blood in K2EDTA tubes. For TCRbeta analysis, collaborators shipped samples in one of three forms: frozen whole blood, isolated PBMCs, or DNA extracted from either of those sample types. TCRbeta CDR3 regions were amplified from genomic DNA using the immunoSEQ Assay, a bias-controlled multiplex PCR. Processing in the source paper ran as follows. Nucleated cell counts per sample were estimated from amplification of reference gene primers within the assay. Sequence reads were collapsed and filtered to measure the absolute abundance of every unique TCRbeta CDR3 rearrangement. Productive Simpson clonality was computed per sample as the square root of Simpson's diversity index over productive rearrangements. TCRdb carries this immuneACCESS record with in-frame sequences only. Its versions omit some clonotypes, under half of them owing to an unresolved V gene in the studies checked, with the rest unexplained. V and J calls and clone size are as listed in that table; D and trimming were resolved from the DNA. The sample table contains some 150,000 clones; only one count was recorded for approximately 88% of them. Approximately 0.98% of the sample goes to the ten largest clones.

The V and J ends are trimmed by 3 bases and 4 bases, leaving 4 bases between them. The cysteine opens and the phenylalanine closes a CDR3 of 11 amino acids. Solely the CDR3 DNA is kept, with 33 bases framed from the first base. For CDR1 and CDR2, the germline V gene lists LGHNT and FRNRAP. The chain is encoded by TRBV12-5 joined to TRBJ2-7; no D gene is confidently identified. This TCR was sampled from a woman aged 45-60 years with acute or convalescent COVID-19. Sequenced material: peripheral blood. The DNA reads as follows: TGTGCTAGTGGTTTCAGTTACGAGCAGTACTTC. Its protein reads: CASGFSYEQYF.